The entry that follows covers one T cell receptor beta chain sequence. What it binds is unknown. This sample was taken from a study of shared clonotypes between healthy human individuals. For the study at large: CD8 memory received one plate per donor, CD8 naive two, CD4 memory three and CD4 naive three.

Here immunoSEQ multiplex PCR was the method, and the copy in TCRdb shows in-frame clones only, minus some. The table has a few million clones, roughly nine tenths seen once. Points from the study as a whole: Exclusively blood specimens were collected; tissue repertoires likely differ. Even with large depth, rarefaction showed that sorted-subset sequencing was incomplete.

Germline lookup yields CDR1 MNHEY and CDR2 SVGAGI. Trimming left V 8 bases short and J 0 bases short, with 13 bases between. This CDR3 region has 14 residues. The receptor comes from a man younger than 35 in good health. This chain links TRBV6-5 with TRBJ1-1; no firm D call. Sequencing used naive CD4+ T cells sorted from blood. Subset given: CD45RA+ positively selected. The CDR3 reads CASRYTGMNTEAFF. CDR3 in DNA: TGTGCCAGCCGATATACGGGGATGAACACTGAAGCTTTCTTT.